The sequence of this T cell receptor beta chain was determined in a study of blood T cells in healthy people across ages. The CDR3 spans 14 residues. Trimming removed 5 bases from V and 0 bases from J, with 11 bases in between. Germline loops: CDR1 SGHVS, CDR2 FQNEAQ. Sample-barcoded 5' priming and a J-beta primer mix drove a second PCR of about 6 to 12 cycles. TCRdb independently ran MiXCR on the 5' RACE reads; one entry per CDR3 protein. The table records 700,000 to 1,000,000 distinct CDR3 sequences, 44% of them present only once. The study drew donors from healthy Caucasian individuals in Russia aged roughly 6 to 90.

The clonotype originates from a man in his 60s in good health. The rearrangement joins TRBV7-8 to TRBJ2-7, with D uncertain. Material for sequencing was blood. The CDR3 nucleotides are TGTGCCAGCAGCCCTACGGAAGGCTCCTACGAGCAGTACTTC. Amino acid sequence: CASSPTEGSYEQYF.